This T cell receptor (beta chain) was profiled in a study of T cells in Graves' hyperthyroidism and ophthalmopathy. RNA transcripts yielded amplified TCR beta CDR3 regions. First-round RT-PCR with HTBI primers amplified the TCR CDR3 region. Each CDR3 protein gets one entry after TCRdb re-called the multiplex PCR reads with MiXCR. The sample gives a few hundred thousand distinct CDR3 sequences, under 15% of which show up once; approximately 30% is in the top ten. Per germline, CDR1 DFQATT and CDR2 SNEGSKA (reference sequence). The CDR3 has 11 amino acids. Trimming removed 6 bases at V and 6 bases at J, with 12 bases between.

The genes are TRBV20-1 and TRBJ2-7, with no clear D. The TCR was taken from a woman aged 25-40 years with Graves' hyperthyroidism. The sequenced sample was blood. The CDR3 nucleotides read TGCAGTGCCATCCAACCCCCCGAGCAGTACTTC. Translating gives CSAIQPPEQYF.